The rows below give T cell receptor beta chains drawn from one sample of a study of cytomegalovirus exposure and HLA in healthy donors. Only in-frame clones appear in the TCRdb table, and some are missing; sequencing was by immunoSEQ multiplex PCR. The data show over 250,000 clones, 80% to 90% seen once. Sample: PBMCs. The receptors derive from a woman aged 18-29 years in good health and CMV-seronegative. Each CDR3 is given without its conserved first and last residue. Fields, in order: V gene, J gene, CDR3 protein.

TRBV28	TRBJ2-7	ASSPSQKDRSYEQY
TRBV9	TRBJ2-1	ASSVEEASGSVSYNEQF
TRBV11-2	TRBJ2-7	ASSSPRGGREQY
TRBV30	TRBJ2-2	ACSGERTGELF
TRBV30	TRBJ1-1	AWGFVDSVNTEAF
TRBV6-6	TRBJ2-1	ASSYLGTGSINEQF
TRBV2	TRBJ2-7	ASRVTGTYEQY
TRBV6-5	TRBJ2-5	ASRRRLAGETQY
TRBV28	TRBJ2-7	ASSQGDRVPSEQY
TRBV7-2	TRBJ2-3	ASSLIPGTSASTDTQY
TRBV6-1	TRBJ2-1	ASSDRGVEQF
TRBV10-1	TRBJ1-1	ASMDGRDTEAF
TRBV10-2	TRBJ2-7	ASSDSPTWQY
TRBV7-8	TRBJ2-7	ASSSGLKSYEQY
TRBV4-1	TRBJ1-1	ASSQAFRGPPMNTEAF
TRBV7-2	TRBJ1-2	ASSESLFGGTNYGYT
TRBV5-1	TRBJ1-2	ASSRWIRGHGYT
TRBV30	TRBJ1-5	AGSGQGFQPQH
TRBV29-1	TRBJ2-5	SVAGTGHYMETQY
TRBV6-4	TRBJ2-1	ASSKKMGQVYNEQF
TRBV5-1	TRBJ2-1	ASSIISGSSYNEQF
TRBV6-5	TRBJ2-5	ASSSLAGEGSETQY